This T cell receptor (beta chain) was profiled in a study of read filtering for tumor transcriptome and immune sequencing. Study background: Per sample, TCR-region reads ranged about 3.5 to 11 million by IR-seq, about 85 to 1,400 by RNA-seq.

This CDR3 has 16 amino acids. In germline, CDR1 is DFQATT, CDR2 SNEGSKA (reference sequence). V was cut by 0 bases and J by 6 bases, with 17 bases left in between. The library was built from about 0.4 ug RNA with molecular barcoded adaptors for alpha/delta and beta/gamma chains. TCRdb called the reads again in MiXCR, with one record for every CDR3 protein. Of 65,000 or so distinct CDR3 sequences in the sample, approximately 18% were seen once. Study observations and caveats: RNA-seq captured clonotypes less deeply and reliably than IR-seq.

This clonotype was recorded many times. The antigen is unknown. The clonotype comes from a donor at least 40 years old with multiple myeloma. The specimen sequenced was a population of CD138-negative cells sorted from bone marrow. V and J are TRBV20-1 and TRBJ2-2; TRBD2 is a possible D gene (5 bases). CDR3 in amino acids: CSARDRQMLAAGELFF. CDR3 in DNA: TGCAGTGCTAGAGATCGGCAGATGCTAGCAGCCGGGGAGCTGTTTTTT.